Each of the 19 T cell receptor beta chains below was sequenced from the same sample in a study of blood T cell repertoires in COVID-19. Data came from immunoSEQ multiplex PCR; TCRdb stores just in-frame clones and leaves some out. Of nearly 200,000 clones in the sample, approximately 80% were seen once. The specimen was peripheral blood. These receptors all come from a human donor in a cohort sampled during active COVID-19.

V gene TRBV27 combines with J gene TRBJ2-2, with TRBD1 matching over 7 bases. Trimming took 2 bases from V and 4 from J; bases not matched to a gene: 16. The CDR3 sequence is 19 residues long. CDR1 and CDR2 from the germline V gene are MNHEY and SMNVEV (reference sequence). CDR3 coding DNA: TGTGCCAGCAGTTTAGCAGGGATCAGGGGGTGGATAACCACCGGGGAGCTGTTTTTT. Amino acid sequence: CASSLAGIRGWITTGELFF.

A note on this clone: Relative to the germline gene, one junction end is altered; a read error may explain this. The CDR3 loop is CASSQVPQGNPEAFF. The DNA of the CDR3 is TGCGCCAGCAGCCAAGTTCCACAGGGGAACCCTGAAGCTTTCTTT. V gene TRBV4-1 combines with J gene TRBJ1-1; TRBD1 matches at 7 bases. The CDR3 runs 15 residues. Germline loops: CDR1 MGHRA, CDR2 YSYEKL.

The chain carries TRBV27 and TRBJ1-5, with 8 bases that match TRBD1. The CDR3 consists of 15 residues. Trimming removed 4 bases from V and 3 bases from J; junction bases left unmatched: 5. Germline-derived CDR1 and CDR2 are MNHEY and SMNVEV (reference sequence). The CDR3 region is CASSSLDRDNQPQHF. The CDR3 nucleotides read TGTGCCAGCAGTTCCCTGGACAGGGACAATCAGCCCCAGCATTTT.

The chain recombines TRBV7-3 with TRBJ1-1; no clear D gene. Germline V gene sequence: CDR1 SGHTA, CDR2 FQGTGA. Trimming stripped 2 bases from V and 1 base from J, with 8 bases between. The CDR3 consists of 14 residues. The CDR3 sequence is CASSLSARNTEAFF. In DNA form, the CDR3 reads TGTGCCAGCAGCTTATCCGCCAGGAACACTGAAGCTTTCTTT.

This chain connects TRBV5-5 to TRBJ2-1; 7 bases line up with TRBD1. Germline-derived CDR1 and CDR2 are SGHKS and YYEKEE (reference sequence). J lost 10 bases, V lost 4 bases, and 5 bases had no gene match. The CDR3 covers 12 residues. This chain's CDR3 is CASSQGGWEQFF. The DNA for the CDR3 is TGTGCCAGCAGCCAAGGGGGCTGGGAGCAGTTCTTC. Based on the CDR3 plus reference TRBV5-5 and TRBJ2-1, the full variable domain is DAGVTQSPTHLIKTRGQQVTLRCSPISGHKSVSWYQQVLGQGPQFIFQYYEKEERGRGNFPDRFSARQFPNYSSELNVNALLLGDSALYLCASSQGGWEQFFGPGTRLTVL.

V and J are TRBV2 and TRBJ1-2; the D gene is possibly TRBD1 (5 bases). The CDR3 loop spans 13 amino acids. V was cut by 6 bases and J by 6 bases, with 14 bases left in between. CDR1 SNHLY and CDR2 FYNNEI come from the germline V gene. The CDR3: CASRWGRGDGYTF. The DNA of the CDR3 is TGTGCCAGCAGGTGGGGGAGGGGAGATGGCTACACCTTC.

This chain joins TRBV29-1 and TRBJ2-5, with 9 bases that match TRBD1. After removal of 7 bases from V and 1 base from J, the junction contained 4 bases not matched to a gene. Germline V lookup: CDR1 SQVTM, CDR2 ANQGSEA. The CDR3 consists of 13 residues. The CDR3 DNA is TGCAGCGCTCGACAGGGGGTCCAAGAGACCCAGTACTTC. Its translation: CSARQGVQETQYF.

CDR3 in DNA: TGTGCCAGCAGCCAAGTATATCGGGGGACCGGGGAGCTGTTTTTT. Encoded protein: CASSQVYRGTGELFF. J is TRBJ2-2 and V is TRBV14; tentatively, D is TRBD2 (6 bases). CDR3 length equals 15 residues. Germline CDR1 and CDR2: SGHDN and FVKESK. V gave up 1 base and J gave up 5 bases, with 11 bases separating them.

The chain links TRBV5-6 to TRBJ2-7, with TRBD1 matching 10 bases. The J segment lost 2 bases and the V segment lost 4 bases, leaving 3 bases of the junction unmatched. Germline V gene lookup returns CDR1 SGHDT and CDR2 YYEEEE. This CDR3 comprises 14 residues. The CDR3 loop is CASSRDRGAYEQYV. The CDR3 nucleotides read TGTGCCAGCAGCCGGGACAGGGGCGCCTACGAGCAGTACGTC.

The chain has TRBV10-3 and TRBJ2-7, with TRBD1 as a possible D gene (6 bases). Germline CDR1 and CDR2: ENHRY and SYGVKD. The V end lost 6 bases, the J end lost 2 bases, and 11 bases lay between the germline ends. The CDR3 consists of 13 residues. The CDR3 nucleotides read TGTGCCATCAGCGATGGACAGACCTACGAGCAGTACTTC. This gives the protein CAISDGQTYEQYF.

The CDR3 region has the DNA TGCACCGGTTCGAGGGGGCAAGAGACCCAGTACTTC. Translated: CTGSRGQETQYF. This chain joins TRBV29-1 and TRBJ2-5, with D possibly being TRBD1 (6 bases). This CDR3 spans 12 amino acids. Germline V gene data show CDR1 as SQVTM and CDR2 as ANQGSEA. The variable domain in full, with the rest retrieved from reference TRBV29-1 and TRBJ2-5, is SAVISQKPSRDICQRGTSLTIQCQVDSQVTMMFWYRQQPGQSLTLIATANQGSEATYESGFVIDKFPISRPNLTFSTLTVSNMSPEDSSIYLCTGSRGQETQYFGPGTRLLVL.

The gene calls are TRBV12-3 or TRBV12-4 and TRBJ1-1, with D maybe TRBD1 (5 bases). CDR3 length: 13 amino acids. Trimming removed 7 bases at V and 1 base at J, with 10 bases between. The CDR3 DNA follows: TGTGCCAGCAAGAAGACAGCGAACACTGAAGCTTTCTTT. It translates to CASKKTANTEAFF.

Here the CDR3 DNA reads TGTGCCAGCAACAACAGGGGGCCGGGGTCACCCCTCCACTTT. It codes for CASNNRGPGSPLHF. J is TRBJ1-6 and V is TRBV6-5; 9 bases map to TRBD1. CDR3 length equals 14 residues. Germline V gene sequence: CDR1 MNHEY, CDR2 SVGAGI. V lost 7 bases and J lost 10; bases outside the gene matches: 8.

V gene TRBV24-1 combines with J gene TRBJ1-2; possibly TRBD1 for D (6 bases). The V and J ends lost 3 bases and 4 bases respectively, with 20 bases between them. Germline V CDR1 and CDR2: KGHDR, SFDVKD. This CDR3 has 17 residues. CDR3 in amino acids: CATSDLLTGTVGYGYTF. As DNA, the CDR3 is TGTGCCACCAGTGATCTTTTGACAGGAACGGTAGGCTATGGCTACACCTTC.

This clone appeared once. In DNA form, the CDR3 reads TGCGCCAGCAGCCCGGTAGTGGGGGGGCAGACCCAGTACTTC. It codes for CASSPVVGGQTQYF. The chain is built from TRBV5-1 and TRBJ2-5; TRBD2 is a possible D gene (7 bases). The CDR3 consists of 14 residues. The ends were cut back, 4 bases at V and 6 bases at J, with 16 bases in the middle. Germline V gene data show CDR1 as SGHRS and CDR2 as YFSETQ.

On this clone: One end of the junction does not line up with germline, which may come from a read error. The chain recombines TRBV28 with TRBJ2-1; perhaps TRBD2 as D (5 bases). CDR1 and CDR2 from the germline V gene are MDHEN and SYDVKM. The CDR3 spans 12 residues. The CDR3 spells CASSSDSSRWIF. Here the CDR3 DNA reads TGTGCCAGCAGTTCGGATTCTAGCAGGTGGATCTTC.

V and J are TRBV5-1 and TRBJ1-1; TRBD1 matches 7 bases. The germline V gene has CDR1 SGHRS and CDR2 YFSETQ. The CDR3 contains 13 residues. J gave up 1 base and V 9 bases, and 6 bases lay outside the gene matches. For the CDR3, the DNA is TGCGCCACCGGGACAGATGCGAACACTGAAGCTTTCTTT. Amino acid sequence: CATGTDANTEAFF.

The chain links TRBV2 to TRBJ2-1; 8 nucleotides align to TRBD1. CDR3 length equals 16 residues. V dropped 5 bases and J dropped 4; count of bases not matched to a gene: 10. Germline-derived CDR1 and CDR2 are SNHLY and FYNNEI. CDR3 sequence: CASSPRQGRGYNEQFF. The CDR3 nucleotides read TGTGCCAGCAGTCCTCGACAGGGGAGAGGGTACAATGAGCAGTTCTTC. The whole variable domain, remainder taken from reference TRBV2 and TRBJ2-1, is EPEVTQTPSHQVTQMGQEVILRCVPISNHLYFYWYRQILGQKVEFLVSFYNNEISEKSEIFDDQFSVERPDGSNFTLKIRSTKLEDSAMYFCASSPRQGRGYNEQFFGPGTRLTVL.

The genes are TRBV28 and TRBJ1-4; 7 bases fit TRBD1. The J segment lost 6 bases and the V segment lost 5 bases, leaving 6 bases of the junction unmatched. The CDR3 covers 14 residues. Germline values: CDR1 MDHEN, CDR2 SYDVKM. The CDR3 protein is CASSPGQVYEKLFF. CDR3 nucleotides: TGTGCCAGCAGTCCCGGACAGGTCTATGAAAAACTGTTTTTT.